Listed here is a single T cell receptor (beta chain). Its antigen is not identified. The sample belongs to a study of cytomegalovirus exposure and HLA in healthy donors. The PCR made use of 60 Vbeta and 13 Jbeta primers. Assay: immunoSEQ multiplex PCR; the TCRdb copy retains only in-frame clones and omits some. Among 180,000 or so clones listed, over 60% were seen once. The study, taken as a whole, reports: The authors later linked a missense DCLRE1C variant to TCR beta V- and J-gene trimming.

Per the germline V gene, CDR1 is LGHNA and CDR2 is YSLEER. The CDR3 loop spans 15 amino acids. The germline V and J ends were trimmed by 0 bases and 1 base, with 9 bases remaining between them. The sample taken for sequencing was PBMCs. This TCR was sampled from a woman between 45 and 65 years old in good health and CMV-seronegative. The genes are TRBV4-3 and TRBJ1-1; TRBD1 is a possible D gene (6 bases). As DNA, the CDR3 is TGCGCCAGCAGCCAAGAGGGCAGGGGGAACACTGAAGCTTTCTTT. Translated: CASSQEGRGNTEAFF.